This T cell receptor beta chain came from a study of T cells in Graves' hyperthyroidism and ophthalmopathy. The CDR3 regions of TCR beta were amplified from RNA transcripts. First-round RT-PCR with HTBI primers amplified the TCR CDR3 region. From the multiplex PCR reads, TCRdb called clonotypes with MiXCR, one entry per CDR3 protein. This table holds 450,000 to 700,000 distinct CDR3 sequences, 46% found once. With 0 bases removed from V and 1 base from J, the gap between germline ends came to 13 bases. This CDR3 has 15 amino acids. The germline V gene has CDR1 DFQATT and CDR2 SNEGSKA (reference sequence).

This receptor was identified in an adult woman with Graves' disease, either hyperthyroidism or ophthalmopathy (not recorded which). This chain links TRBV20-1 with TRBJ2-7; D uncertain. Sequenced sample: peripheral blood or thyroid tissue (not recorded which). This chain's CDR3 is CSARDIGQLSYEQYF. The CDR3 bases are TGCAGTGCTAGAGATATTGGCCAGCTGTCCTACGAGCAGTACTTC.